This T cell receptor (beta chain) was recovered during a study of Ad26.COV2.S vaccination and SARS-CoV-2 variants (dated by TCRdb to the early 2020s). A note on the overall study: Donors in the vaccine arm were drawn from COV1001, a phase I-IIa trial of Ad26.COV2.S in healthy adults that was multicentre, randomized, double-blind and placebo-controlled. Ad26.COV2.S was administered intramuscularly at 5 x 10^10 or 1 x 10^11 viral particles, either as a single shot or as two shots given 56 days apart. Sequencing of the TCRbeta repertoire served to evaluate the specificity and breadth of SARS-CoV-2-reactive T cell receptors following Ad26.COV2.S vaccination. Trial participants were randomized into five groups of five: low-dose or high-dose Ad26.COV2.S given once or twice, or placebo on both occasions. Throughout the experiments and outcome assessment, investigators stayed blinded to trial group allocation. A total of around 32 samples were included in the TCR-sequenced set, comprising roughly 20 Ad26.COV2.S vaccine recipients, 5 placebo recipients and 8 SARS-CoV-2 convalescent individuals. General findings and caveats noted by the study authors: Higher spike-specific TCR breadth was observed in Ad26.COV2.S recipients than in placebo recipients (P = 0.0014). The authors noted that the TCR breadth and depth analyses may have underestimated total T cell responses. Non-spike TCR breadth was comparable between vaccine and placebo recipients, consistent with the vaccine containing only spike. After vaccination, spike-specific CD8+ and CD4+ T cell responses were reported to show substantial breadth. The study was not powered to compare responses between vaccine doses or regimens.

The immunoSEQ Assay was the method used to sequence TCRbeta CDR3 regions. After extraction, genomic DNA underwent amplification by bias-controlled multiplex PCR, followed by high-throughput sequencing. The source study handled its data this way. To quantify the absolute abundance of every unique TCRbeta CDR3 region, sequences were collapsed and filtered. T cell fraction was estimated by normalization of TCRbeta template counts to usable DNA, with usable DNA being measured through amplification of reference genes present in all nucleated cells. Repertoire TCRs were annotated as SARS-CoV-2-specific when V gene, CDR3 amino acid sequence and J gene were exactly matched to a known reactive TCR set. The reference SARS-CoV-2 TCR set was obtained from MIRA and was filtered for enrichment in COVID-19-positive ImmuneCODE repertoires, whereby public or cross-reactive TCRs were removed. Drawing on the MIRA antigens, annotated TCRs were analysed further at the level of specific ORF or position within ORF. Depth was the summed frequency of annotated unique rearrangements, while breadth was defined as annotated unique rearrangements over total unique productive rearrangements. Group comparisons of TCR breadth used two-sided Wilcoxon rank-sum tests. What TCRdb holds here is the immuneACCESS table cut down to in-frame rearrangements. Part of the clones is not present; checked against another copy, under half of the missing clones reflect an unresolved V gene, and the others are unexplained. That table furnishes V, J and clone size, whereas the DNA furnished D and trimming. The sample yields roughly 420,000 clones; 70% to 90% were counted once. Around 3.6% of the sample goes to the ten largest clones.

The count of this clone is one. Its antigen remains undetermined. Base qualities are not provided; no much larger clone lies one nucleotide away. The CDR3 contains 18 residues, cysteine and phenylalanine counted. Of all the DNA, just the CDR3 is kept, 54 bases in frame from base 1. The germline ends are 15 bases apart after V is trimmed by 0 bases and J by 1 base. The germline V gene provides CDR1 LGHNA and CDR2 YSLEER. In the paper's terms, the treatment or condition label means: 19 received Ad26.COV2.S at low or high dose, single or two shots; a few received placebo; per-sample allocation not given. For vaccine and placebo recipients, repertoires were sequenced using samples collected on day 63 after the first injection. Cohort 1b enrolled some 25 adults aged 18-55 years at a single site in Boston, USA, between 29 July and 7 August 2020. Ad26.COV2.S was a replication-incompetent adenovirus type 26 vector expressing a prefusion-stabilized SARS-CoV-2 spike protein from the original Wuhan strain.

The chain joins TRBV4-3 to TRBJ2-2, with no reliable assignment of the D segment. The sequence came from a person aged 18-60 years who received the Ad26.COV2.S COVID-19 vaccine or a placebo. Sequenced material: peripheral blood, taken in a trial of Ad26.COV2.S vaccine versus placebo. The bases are TGCGCCAGCAGCCAAGAACCCGCAGGTAACCTGAACACCGGGGAGCTGTTTTTT. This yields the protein CASSQEPAGNLNTGELFF.